This paragraph covers one TCR beta chain sequence. The antigen this receptor binds is unknown. The record has no base qualities; no much larger clone is one base away. Healthy HIV-negative adults with no recently reported acute infections or vaccinations were included as donors. Every donor was a Caucasian adult residing in Nashville, Tennessee, USA. CD4+ T cells were enriched by magnetic negative selection, after which naive cells were positively selected on CD45RA and the negative fraction was taken as the memory subset. After blood collection by leukapheresis, PBMCs were isolated using Ficoll-Histopaque density gradient centrifugation and then cryopreserved in the vapor phase of liquid nitrogen. Analytical flow cytometry was used to check the purity and quantity of each magnetically sorted T cell population. From each sorted fraction, genomic DNA was isolated and quantified by UV absorbance on a Nanodrop 2000c.

TCR CDR3 regions were amplified from genomic DNA by multiplex PCR using the deep immunoSEQ assay. For each cell subset, the extracted genomic DNA was distributed evenly across all wells of several immunoSEQ 96-well plates, and each plate served as one replicate. For sorted subsets, each replicate PCR was loaded with roughly 0.2 ug genomic DNA, equivalent to approximately 27,000 T cell genomes. Purified libraries were measured with a Qubit 3.0 fluorometer, size-checked on a Bioanalyzer 2100, and measured again with the KAPA Library Quantification kit. Each immunoSEQ 96-well plate was sequenced on its own single-read 150-cycle Illumina NextSeq 550 flow cell. On the authors' methods: Because the immunoSEQ output included only junctional sequences and no quality scores, the filtering could not be the same as the filtering used for full-length reads. Sequences were annotated with PyIR, a Python wrapper for IgBLAST v1.9, and V/J genes and CDR3 were assigned using IMGT germline references. Reads were removed for weak V/J assignments (E-value above 1e-6), missing CDR3, stop codons, out-of-frame junctions, or ambiguous translated residues. V3J clonotypes were defined by identical inferred V gene, J gene, and CDR3 amino acid sequence. The percentage overlap between two repertoires was calculated by dividing the number of shared unique clonotypes by the size of the smaller repertoire. Richness of each repertoire was evaluated using RTK rarefaction, the Chao1 estimator, and Recon v2.1 estimates of unobserved clonotypes. For all TCRbeta clonotypes obtained by the gDNA method from a few donors, generation probabilities were computed with OLGA. Here the immuneACCESS table is served through TCRdb, limited to in-frame sequences with V and J called. Missing clones are a known gap in these copies; in checked studies unresolved V genes cover under half, and the rest lacks a known reason. That table is the source of V, J and clone size, and D and trimming were worked out from the DNA. For this sample the table gives about 1.1 million clones, of which 60% to 85% were detected only once. Clones ranked in the top ten supply 0.89% of the sample.

This entry comes from a study of shared clonotypes between healthy human individuals (TCRdb year 2020). Broadly, across the study: The cohort comprised two women and a few men aged 18 to 49 years. For each donor, three plates each were used for CD4 naive and CD4 memory, two plates were used for CD8 naive, and one plate was used for CD8 memory. To estimate repertoire size and how much clonotypes are shared between individuals, the study performed deep sequencing of blood TCR repertoires from a few healthy adults. Different laboratories and diverse techniques were used to prepare libraries and sequence TCR repertoires, to increase sequencing depth and limit assay-specific biases. Leukapheresis yielded between about 0.94 and 8.9 billion PBMCs per donor.

V drops 4 bases and J drops 6 bases, leaving 22 bases in between. The CDR1 and CDR2 encoded by the germline V gene are SGDLS and YYNGEE. The CDR3 sequence holds 16 residues, the cysteine and phenylalanine included. Of the read, only the CDR3 DNA is kept; its 48 bases are in frame from base 1. Results the study describes overall, beyond this receptor: Estimated clonotype richness was generally larger for naive than for memory subsets. Based on pairwise subsampling, the degree of clonotype sharing among donors was expected to be affected by sequencing depth. Compared with non-shared clonotypes, the clonotypes found in all four sorted-subset donors had higher generation probabilities. Sampling was restricted to blood, and TCR repertoires in tissue are likely to differ from TCR repertoires in blood. Even with the large sequencing depth, rarefaction of the sorted-subset datasets indicated that sequencing was incomplete. The genetic and exposure-history diversity represented was limited by the small number of donors. Sharing across a few donors was observed for 4.5% to 6.5% of naive CD4, over 3% of naive CD8, 2% to 2.5% of memory CD4, and around 0.4% of memory CD8 clonotypes.

The source is a man younger than 35 in good health. Some clones in this sample may be carry-over from other donors' samples. The sequencing input was memory CD4+ T cells from PBMCs. The cell subset or site tag for this specimen amounts to: CD45RA-negative fraction. In this chain, TRBV9 is recombined with TRBJ1-2, and perhaps TRBD1 as D gene, on 6 matching bases. In nucleotide form, the sequence is TGTGCCAGCAGCCGGGACACACCGAGGAAGGGTCATGGCTACACCTTC. It encodes CASSRDTPRKGHGYTF.